Presented here are 3 T cell receptor beta chains from one specimen sequenced in a study of blood T cell repertoires in COVID-19. The method was immunoSEQ multiplex PCR; TCRdb's version includes in-frame clones alone and lacks a portion of them. The table records around 340,000 clones, about 86% of them present only once. Sequencing was carried out using peripheral blood. The receptors were sampled from a man aged 30-40 years with active or convalescent COVID-19.

The CDR3 DNA sequence: TGTGCCAGCAGTTACCTACAGGGGGCCGGCTATGGCTACACCTTC. This encodes CASSYLQGAGYGYTF. This chain joins TRBV6-5 and TRBJ1-2; TRBD1 matches 9 bases. Looked up from germline, CDR1 is MNHEY and CDR2 is SVGAGI. The CDR3 contains 15 residues. Trimming took 2 bases from V and 4 from J; bases not matched to a gene: 5.

This clone has just a few counts. The chain links TRBV10-3 to TRBJ1-2, with D maybe TRBD1 (6 bases). V was trimmed by 2 bases and J by 5 bases, leaving 12 bases between them. This CDR3 has 14 residues. In germline, CDR1 is ENHRY, CDR2 SYGVKD. The CDR3 DNA follows: TGTGCCATCAGTGAGGGGGGCCTGTCTTATGGCTACACCTTC. Translated, it gives CAISEGGLSYGYTF.

This clone has a single count. The chain employs TRBV5-5 and TRBJ2-3; 7 bases are shared with TRBD1. CDR3 size: 14 residues. V lost 2 bases to trimming and J lost 1 base; unmatched junction nucleotides: 1. Per the germline V gene, CDR1 is SGHKS and CDR2 is YYEKEE (reference sequence). In DNA form, the CDR3 reads TGTGCCAGCAGCTTTGACAGGGGCACAGATACGCAGTATTTT. It codes for CASSFDRGTDTQYF.